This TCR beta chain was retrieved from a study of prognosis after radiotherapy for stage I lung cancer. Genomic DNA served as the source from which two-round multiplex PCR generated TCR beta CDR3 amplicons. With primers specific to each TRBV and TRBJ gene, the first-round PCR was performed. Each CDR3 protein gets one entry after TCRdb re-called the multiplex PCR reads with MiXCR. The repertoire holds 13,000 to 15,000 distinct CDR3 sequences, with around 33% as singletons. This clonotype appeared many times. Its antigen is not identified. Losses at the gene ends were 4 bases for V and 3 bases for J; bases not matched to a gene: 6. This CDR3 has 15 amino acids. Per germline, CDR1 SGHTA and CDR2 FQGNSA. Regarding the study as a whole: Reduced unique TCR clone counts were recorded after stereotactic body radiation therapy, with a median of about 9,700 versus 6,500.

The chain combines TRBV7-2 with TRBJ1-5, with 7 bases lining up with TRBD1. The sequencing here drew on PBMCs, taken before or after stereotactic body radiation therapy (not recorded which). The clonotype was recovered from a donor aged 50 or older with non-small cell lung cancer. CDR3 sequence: CASSSGQSINQPQHF. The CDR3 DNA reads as TGTGCCAGCAGCTCGGGACAGTCTATCAATCAGCCCCAGCATTTT.